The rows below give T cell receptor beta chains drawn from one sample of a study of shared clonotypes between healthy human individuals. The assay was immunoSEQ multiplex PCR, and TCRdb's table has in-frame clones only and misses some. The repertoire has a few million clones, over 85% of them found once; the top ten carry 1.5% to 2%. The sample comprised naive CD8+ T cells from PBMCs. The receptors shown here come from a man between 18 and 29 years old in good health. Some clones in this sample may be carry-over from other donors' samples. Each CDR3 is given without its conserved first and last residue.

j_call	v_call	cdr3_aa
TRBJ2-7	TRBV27	ASSWGSRYEQY
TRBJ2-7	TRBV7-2	ASSWTSGVSYEQY
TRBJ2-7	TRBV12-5	ASGLPRPGQGTYEQY
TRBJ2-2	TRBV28	ASSFTGELF
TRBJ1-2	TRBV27	ASSLRITNYGYT
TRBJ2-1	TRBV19	ASSIYQGFNEQF
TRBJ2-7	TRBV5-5	ASSLPLATYEQY
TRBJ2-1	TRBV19	ASSITGSNNEQF
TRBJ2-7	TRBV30	AWSVPAALEQY
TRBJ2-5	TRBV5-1	ASSLVSVRDRETQY
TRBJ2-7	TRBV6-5	ASSLTGSPYEQY
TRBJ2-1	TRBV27	ASTGTGSFNEQF
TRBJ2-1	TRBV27	ASRRSGYNEQF
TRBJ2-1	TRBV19	ASSWGTSGPQGDEQF
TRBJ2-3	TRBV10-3	AISEAGLAGAGDTQY
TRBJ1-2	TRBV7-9	ASSSDINYGYT
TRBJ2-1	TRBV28	ASSLSGDDEQF
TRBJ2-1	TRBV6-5	ASSFEGASYNEQF
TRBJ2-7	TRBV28	ASSAGTGYEQY
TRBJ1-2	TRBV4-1	ASSREGLYGYT
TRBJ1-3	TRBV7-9	ASSDPRARSGNTIY
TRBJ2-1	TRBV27	ASSTLSVRGEGDNEQF
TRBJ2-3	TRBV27	ASSLQWGLVSTDTQY